The T cell receptor beta chain described here comes from a study of cytotoxic CD8 clonotypes in ibrutinib-treated CLL (dated by TCRdb to the early 2020s). Regarding the complete study: The cohort was composed of ten to eleven relapsed/refractory and roughly 16 treatment-naive patients; IGHV unmutated status was identified in some 17 patients. On average, each sample yielded 255,043 productive templates and 85,000 to 95,000 productive rearrangements. Cryopreserved peripheral blood mononuclear cells were collected at three points: before therapy, at response, and at either sustained remission or disease progression. Of the 90 or so people in the trial, some 28 had longitudinal samples available. The response samples were drawn at a median of 12 months into treatment, with a range of roughly 6 to 40 months. Every sample from remission and from progressive disease was obtained while the patients were still on ibrutinib. Responses were partial in around 25 patients and complete in 2; after median 68 months follow-up, some 15 stayed in remission and some twelve progressed. Beyond this particular receptor, the publication reports: Clonality rose at ibrutinib response, remained stable during sustained remission, and dropped back toward baseline at progression. Lymph node repertoires were not examined, and the timing of sampling was not matched between patients in sustained remission and those whose disease progressed. Public clonotypes were found to be uncommon and were observed to contract or remain stable during treatment; the increase in clonality was shown to reflect expansion of private clonotypes at ibrutinib response. Baseline clonality was found to be higher than that of age-matched healthy donors and was strongly correlated with circulating CD8+ T-cell counts.

The goal of deep resolution MiSeq sequencing was a depth between 1 in 1 million and 1 in 200,000 T cells, and coverage averaged 10x per clonotype. The immunoSEQ hsTCRB Kit was used to generate TCR beta libraries. As for the original processing: ImmunoSEQ Data Assistant and ImmunoSEQ Analyzer were used for data analysis, and V, D and J genes were assigned according to IMGT definitions. Clonality, with values ranging from 0 to 1, was calculated as one minus the normalized Shannon entropy of productive rearrangement frequencies. Only overrepresented clonotypes making up at least 0.05% of each patient's repertoire were included in the public clonotype analysis. Roughly 12 age-matched healthy donor repertoires from immuneACCESS were used as controls for clonality. TCRdb carries this immuneACCESS record with in-frame sequences only. Its versions omit some clonotypes, under half of them owing to an unresolved V gene in the studies checked, with the rest unexplained. V, J and clone size were drawn from that table, and D and trimming were deduced from the DNA. The sample profile shows about 160,000 clones; under 85% of them were found once. Less than 6% of the sample belongs to the ten largest clones.

Turning to this clone: This clone's antigen is unknown. No much larger clone exists at a distance of one base, and base qualities are not known.

This sample's time point label indicates: approximately 2 years on ibrutinib. For TCR beta library preparation, about 2 micrograms of genomic DNA were extracted from the cryopreserved PBMCs. Longitudinal blood samples from CLL patients receiving ibrutinib monotherapy were subjected to high-throughput TCR beta sequencing. The patients took part in an open-label, single-center phase 2 trial of ibrutinib monotherapy. The germline V gene supplies CDR1 SGHVS and CDR2 FQNEAQ. V was cut back by 3 bases and J by 8 bases, leaving a gap of 10 bases between them. The CDR3 runs 12 amino acids, cysteine and phenylalanine included. The kept DNA is CDR3 alone, 36 bases in frame from the first base.

The source is a human donor with chronic lymphocytic leukemia. The rearranged segments are TRBV7-8 and TRBJ1-2, with the D gene uncertain. The sequences come from PBMCs, collected after 24 months of ibrutinib treatment. DNA sequence: TGTGCCAGCAGCTTCGGTCCCGAGGGCTACACCTTC. Its amino acids are CASSFGPEGYTF.